Presented here are 12 T cell receptor beta chains from one specimen sequenced in a study of T-cell reconstitution after alpha-beta-depleted transplantation in children. The authors prepared the TCRbeta library with unique molecular identifiers. TCRdb re-called the PCR reads through MiXCR, storing one row per CDR3 protein. The sample has more than 500,000 distinct CDR3 sequences; 10% to 12% are singletons. The specimen was PBMCs, mostly from graft donor cells, collected 180 days after TCRalphabeta/CD19-depleted stem cell transplant. All receptors come from a female patient younger than 10 who had a stem cell transplant for aplastic anemia, so the T cells may come from the graft donor.

The chain carries TRBV27 and TRBJ2-5, with a weak D call TRBD1 (5 bases). CDR1 and CDR2 from the germline V gene are MNHEY and SMNVEV (reference sequence). Trimming took 6 bases from V and 5 from J, leaving 13 bases between them. This CDR3 region has 13 residues. The CDR3, as DNA: TGTGCCAGCAGAGTCCTGGGGCGGGAGACCCAGTACTTC. Translating it yields CASRVLGRETQYF.

The gene calls are TRBV25-1 and TRBJ2-1, with TRBD2 identical over 8 bases. Trimming took 4 bases from V and 6 from J; bases not matched to a gene: 8. The CDR3 totals 15 residues. Germline values: CDR1 MGHDK, CDR2 SYGVNS. As DNA, the CDR3 is TGTGCCAGCAGTGGGCCCGGGACTAGTTCCAATGAGCAGTTCTTC. The encoded protein is CASSGPGTSSNEQFF. The variable domain in full, completed from reference TRBV25-1 and TRBJ2-1, reads EADIYQTPRYLVIGTGKKITLECSQTMGHDKMYWYQQDPGMELHLIHYSYGVNSTEKGDLSSESTVSRIRTEHFPLTLESARPSHTSQYLCASSGPGTSSNEQFFGPGTRLTVL.

This clonotype has at least ten counts. The V call is TRBV5-4, the J call TRBJ2-3, with D perhaps matching TRBD2 (6 bases). Between the trimmed V and J ends, which lost 3 bases and 1 base, there was a span of 12 bases. The CDR3 covers 15 residues. The germline V gene encodes CDR1 SGHNT and CDR2 YYREEE (reference sequence). The CDR3, as DNA: TGTGCCAGCAGCTCTGAATGGGGGGGCACAGATACGCAGTATTTT. Its translation is CASSSEWGGTDTQYF.

This clonotype was counted between two and nine times. This sequence joins TRBV6-2 or TRBV6-3 and TRBJ1-5; 7 positions agree with TRBD1. This CDR3 spans 13 amino acids. V shed 6 bases, J shed 6 bases, and the junction held 5 bases outside the gene matches. Germline V gene data show CDR1 as MNHEY and CDR2 as SVGEGT. CDR3 sequence reads: CASRGGRGQPQHF. In nucleotides, the CDR3 is TGTGCCAGCAGAGGGGGCCGGGGTCAGCCCCAGCATTTT.

This clonotype was counted only a few times. The V gene is TRBV29-1, the J gene TRBJ1-4; D unclear. Germline V gene lookup returns CDR1 SQVTM and CDR2 ANQGSEA. Trimming pared 6 bases from V and 4 bases from J, leaving 15 bases between. The CDR3 totals 14 residues. The CDR3 loop is CSVRDPRDNEKLFF. CDR3 nucleotide sequence: TGCAGCGTCCGGGATCCAAGGGATAATGAAAAACTGTTTTTT.

This clonotype was counted only a few times. V is TRBV7-9 and J is TRBJ1-2; no clear D gene. The V and J ends lost 5 bases and 8 bases respectively, with 18 bases between them. The CDR3 runs to 14 residues. Germline CDR1 SEHNR, CDR2 FQNEAQ (reference sequence). CDR3 sequence: CASSLLGEQLGYTF. The CDR3 bases are TGTGCCAGCAGCCTTCTTGGAGAGCAGCTAGGCTACACCTTC.

In this sample, this clonotype turned up a few times. In DNA form, the CDR3 reads TGCAGCGTTCACGGGGAGACCACTGAAGCTTTCTTT. Protein sequence: CSVHGETTEAFF. The chain carries TRBV29-1 and TRBJ1-1; D remains ambiguous. The CDR3 has 12 amino acids. Deletions cut 5 bases from V and 4 bases from J, with 11 bases between. The germline V gene encodes CDR1 SQVTM and CDR2 ANQGSEA.

A word on this clonotype: This may be a read error, as it is one base from a much larger clone. The V and J genes are TRBV27 and TRBJ2-1; TRBD2 is a possible D gene (6 bases). V was cut by 0 bases and J by 11 bases, with 11 bases left in between. The CDR3 extends over 13 amino acids. Germline assignment: CDR1 MNHEY and CDR2 SMNVEV (reference sequence). The CDR3 region has the DNA TGTGCCAGCAGTTTATCGCGGGGACGCCAGCAGTTCTTC. Amino acid sequence: CASSLSRGRQQFF.

This clonotype is a singleton in its sample. CDR3 in amino acids: CATSRELLRPGELFF. CDR3 nucleotide sequence: TGTGCCACCAGCAGAGAACTGTTGAGGCCCGGGGAGCTGTTTTTT. This chain connects TRBV15 to TRBJ2-2; no firm D call. The CDR3 is 15 residues long. The germline V and J ends were trimmed by 0 bases and 6 bases, with 11 bases remaining between them. Germline CDR1 and CDR2: LNHNV and YYDKDF (reference sequence).

The chain recombines TRBV7-9 with TRBJ2-7; D is unresolved. V lost 4 bases and J lost 2, with 15 bases in between. This CDR3 contains 15 residues. Germline-derived CDR1 and CDR2 are SEHNR and FQNEAQ (reference sequence). The CDR3 coding sequence is TGTGCCAGCAGCTCACCCCGAGGAACCCCCTACGAGCAGTACGTC. Its translation: CASSSPRGTPYEQYV.

This clonotype was observed at least ten times. V usage is TRBV28 and J usage is TRBJ1-6, with D perhaps TRBD1 (5 bases). This CDR3 contains 14 residues. The germline V and J ends were trimmed by 5 bases and 7 bases, with 12 bases remaining between them. Germline V gene sequence: CDR1 MDHEN, CDR2 SYDVKM. CDR3 amino acids: CASSPAGGNSPLHF. The CDR3 DNA follows: TGTGCCAGCAGTCCCGCCGGGGGGAATTCACCCCTCCACTTT. The variable domain in full, completed from reference TRBV28 and TRBJ1-6, reads DVKVTQSSRYLVKRTGEKVFLECVQDMDHENMFWYRQDPGLGLRLIYFSYDVKMKEKGDIPEGYSVSREKKERFSLILESASTNQTSMYLCASSPAGGNSPLHFGNGTRLTVT.

The rearrangement links TRBV4-3 to TRBJ2-2; 8 bases are shared with TRBD2. Trimming at V came to 2 bases and at J to 4 bases, leaving 6 bases not matched to a gene. Germline loops: CDR1 LGHNA, CDR2 YSLEER. The CDR3 sequence is 16 residues long. For the CDR3, the DNA is TGCGCCAGCAGCCAATACCGGGAGGGGAGCACCGGGGAGCTGTTTTTT. Translating it yields CASSQYREGSTGELFF.